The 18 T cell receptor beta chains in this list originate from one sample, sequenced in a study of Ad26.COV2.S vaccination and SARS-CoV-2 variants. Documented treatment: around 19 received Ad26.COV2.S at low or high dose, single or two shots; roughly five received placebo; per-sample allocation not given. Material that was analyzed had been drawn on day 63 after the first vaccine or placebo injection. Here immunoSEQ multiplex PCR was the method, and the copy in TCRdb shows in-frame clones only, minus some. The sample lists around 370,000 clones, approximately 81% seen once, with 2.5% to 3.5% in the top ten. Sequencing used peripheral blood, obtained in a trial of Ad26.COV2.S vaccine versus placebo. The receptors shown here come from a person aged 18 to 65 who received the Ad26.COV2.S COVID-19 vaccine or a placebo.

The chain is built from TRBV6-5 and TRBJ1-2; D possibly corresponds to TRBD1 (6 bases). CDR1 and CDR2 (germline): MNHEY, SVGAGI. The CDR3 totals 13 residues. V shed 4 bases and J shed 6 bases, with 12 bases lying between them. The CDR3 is CASSWARDNGYTF. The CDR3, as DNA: TGTGCCAGCAGTTGGGCCAGGGACAATGGCTACACCTTC.

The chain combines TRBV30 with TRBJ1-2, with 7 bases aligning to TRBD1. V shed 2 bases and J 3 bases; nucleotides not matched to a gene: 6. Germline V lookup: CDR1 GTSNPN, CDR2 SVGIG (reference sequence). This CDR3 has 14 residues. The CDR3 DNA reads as TGTGCCTGGAGTCTCCAGGGGGTGTACTATGGCTACACCTTC. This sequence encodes CAWSLQGVYYGYTF.

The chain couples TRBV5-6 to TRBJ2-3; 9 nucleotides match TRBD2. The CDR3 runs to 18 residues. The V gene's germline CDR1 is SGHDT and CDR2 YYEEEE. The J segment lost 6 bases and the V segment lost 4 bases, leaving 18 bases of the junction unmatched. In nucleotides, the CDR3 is TGTGCCAGCAGCCGCAGGGGTAGCGGGAGCCCCCCCTGGGATACGCAGTATTTT. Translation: CASSRRGSGSPPWDTQYF.

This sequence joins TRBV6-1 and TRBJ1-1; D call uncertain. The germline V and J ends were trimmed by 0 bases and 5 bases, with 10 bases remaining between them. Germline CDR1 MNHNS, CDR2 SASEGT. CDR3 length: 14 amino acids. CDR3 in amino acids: CASSEAFRITEAFF. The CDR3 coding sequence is TGTGCCAGCAGTGAAGCCTTCCGGATTACTGAAGCTTTCTTT.

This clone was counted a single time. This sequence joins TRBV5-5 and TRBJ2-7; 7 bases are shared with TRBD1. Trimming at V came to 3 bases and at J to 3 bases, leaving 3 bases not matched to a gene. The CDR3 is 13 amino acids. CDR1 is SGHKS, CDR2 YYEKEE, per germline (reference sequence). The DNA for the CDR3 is TGTGCCAGCAGCTCGGGACAGAGCTACGAGCAGTACTTC. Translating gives CASSSGQSYEQYF. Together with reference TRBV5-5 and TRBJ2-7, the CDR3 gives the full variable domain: DAGVTQSPTHLIKTRGQQVTLRCSPISGHKSVSWYQQVLGQGPQFIFQYYEKEERGRGNFPDRFSARQFPNYSSELNVNALLLGDSALYLCASSSGQSYEQYFGPGTRLTVT.

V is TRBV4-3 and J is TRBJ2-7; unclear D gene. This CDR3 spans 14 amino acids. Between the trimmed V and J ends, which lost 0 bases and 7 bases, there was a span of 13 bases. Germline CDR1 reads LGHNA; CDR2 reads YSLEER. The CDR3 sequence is CASSQDSSLGEQYF. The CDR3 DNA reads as TGCGCCAGCAGCCAAGATTCGAGTTTAGGGGAGCAGTACTTC.

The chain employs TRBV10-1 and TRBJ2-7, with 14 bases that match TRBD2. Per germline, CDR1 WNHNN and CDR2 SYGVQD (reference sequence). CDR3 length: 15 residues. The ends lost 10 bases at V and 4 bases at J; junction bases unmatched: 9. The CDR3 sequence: CATSGTSGSGYEQYF. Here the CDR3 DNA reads TGCGCCACTTCGGGGACTAGCGGGAGTGGTTACGAGCAGTACTTC.

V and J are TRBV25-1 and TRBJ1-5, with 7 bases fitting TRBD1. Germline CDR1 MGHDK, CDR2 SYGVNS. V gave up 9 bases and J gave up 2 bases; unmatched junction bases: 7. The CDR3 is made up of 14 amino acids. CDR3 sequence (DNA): TGTGCCAGGAGGGACAGCGGGGGCAATCAGCCCCAGCATTTT. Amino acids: CARRDSGGNQPQHF.

The CDR3, as DNA: TGTGCCAGCAGTTTATTTGGGAACGAGCAGTACTTC. This gives the protein CASSLFGNEQYF. The chain has TRBV12-3 or TRBV12-4 and TRBJ2-7; D remains ambiguous. This CDR3 is 12 amino acids long. V dropped 2 bases and J dropped 5 bases, with 7 bases sitting between them.

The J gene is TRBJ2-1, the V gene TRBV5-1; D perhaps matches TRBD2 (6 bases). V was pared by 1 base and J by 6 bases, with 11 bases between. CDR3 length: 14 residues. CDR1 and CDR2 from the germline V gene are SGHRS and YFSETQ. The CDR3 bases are TGCGCCAGCAGCTTGATAGTAGCGGTCAATGAGCAGTTCTTC. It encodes CASSLIVAVNEQFF.

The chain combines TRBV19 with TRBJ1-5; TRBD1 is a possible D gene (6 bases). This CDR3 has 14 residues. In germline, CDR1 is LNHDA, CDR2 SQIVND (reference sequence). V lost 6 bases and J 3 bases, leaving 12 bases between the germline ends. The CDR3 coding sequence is TGTGCCAGTAGGTTGGGGGGGCCCAATCAGCCCCAGCATTTT. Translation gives CASRLGGPNQPQHF.

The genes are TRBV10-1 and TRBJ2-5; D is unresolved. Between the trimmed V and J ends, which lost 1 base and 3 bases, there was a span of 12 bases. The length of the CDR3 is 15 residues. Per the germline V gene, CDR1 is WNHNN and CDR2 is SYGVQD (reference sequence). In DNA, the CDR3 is TGCGCCAGCAGTGAGTTTGGCCTCACGGAAGAGACCCAGTACTTC. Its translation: CASSEFGLTEETQYF.

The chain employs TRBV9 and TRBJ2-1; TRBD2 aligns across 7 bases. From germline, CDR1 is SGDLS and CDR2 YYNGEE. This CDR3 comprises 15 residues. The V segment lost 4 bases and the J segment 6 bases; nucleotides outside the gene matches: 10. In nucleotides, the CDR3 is TGTGCCAGCAGCCCTATCACTAGCGTTTCCAATGAGCAGTTCTTC. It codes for CASSPITSVSNEQFF.

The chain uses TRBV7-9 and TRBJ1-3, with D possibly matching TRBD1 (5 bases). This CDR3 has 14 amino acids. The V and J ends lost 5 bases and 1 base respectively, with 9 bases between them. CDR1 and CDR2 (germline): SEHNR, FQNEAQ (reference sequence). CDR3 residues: CASSHRFSGNTIYF. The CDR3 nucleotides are TGTGCCAGCAGCCACAGGTTTTCTGGAAACACCATATATTTT.

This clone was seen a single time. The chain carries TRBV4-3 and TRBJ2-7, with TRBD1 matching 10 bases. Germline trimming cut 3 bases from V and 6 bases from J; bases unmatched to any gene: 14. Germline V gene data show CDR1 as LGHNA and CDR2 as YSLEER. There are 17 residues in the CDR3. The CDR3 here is CASSQSDSRGTGVEQYF. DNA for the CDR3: TGCGCCAGCAGCCAGTCCGACTCGAGGGGGACAGGGGTCGAGCAGTACTTC.

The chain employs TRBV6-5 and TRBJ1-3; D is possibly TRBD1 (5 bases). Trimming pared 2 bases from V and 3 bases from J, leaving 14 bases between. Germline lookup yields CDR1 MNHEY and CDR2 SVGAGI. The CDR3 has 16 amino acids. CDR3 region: CASSYASGGGGNTIYF. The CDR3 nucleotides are TGTGCCAGCAGTTACGCGAGCGGGGGTGGTGGAAACACCATATATTTT.

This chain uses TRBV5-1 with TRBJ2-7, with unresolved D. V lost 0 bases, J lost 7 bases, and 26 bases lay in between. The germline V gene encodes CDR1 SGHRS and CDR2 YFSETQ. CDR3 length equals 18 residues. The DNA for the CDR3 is TGCGCCAGCAGCTTGGGGACCGCTGACTTGTTAATTAGTGGAGAGCAGTACTTC. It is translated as CASSLGTADLLISGEQYF.

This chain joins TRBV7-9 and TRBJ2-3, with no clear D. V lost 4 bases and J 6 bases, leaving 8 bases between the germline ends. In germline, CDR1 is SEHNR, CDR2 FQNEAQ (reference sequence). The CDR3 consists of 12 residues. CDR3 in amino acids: CASSSATDTQYF. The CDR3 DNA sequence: TGTGCCAGCAGCTCCGCGACCGATACGCAGTATTTT.